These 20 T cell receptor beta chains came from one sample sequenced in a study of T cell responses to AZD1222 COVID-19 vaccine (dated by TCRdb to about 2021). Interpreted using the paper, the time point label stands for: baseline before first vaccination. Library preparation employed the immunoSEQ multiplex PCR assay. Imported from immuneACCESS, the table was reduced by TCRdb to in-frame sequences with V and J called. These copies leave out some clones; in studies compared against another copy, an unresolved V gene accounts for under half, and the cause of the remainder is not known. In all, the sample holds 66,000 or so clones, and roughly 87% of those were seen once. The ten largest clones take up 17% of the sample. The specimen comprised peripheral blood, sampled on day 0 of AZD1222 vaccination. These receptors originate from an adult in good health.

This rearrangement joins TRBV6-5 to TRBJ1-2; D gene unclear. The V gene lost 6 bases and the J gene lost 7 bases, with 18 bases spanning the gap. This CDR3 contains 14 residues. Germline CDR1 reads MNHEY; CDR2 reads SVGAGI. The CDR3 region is CASRPPGDVAGYTF. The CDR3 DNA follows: TGTGCCAGCAGACCTCCTGGGGATGTGGCTGGCTACACCTTC.

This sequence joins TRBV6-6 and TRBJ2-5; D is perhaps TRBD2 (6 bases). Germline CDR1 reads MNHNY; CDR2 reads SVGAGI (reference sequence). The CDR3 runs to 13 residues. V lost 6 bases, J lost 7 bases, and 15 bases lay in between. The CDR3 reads CASRRDGSATQYF. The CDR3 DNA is TGTGCCAGCAGACGGGACGGGAGTGCGACCCAGTACTTC.

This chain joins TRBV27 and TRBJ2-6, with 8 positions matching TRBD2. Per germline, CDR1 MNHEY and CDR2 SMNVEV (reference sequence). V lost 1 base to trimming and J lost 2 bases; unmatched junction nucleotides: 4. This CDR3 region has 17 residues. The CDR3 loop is CASSLWRGEAGANVLTF. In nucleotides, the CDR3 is TGTGCCAGCAGTTTATGGCGGGGGGAAGCTGGGGCCAACGTCCTGACTTTC.

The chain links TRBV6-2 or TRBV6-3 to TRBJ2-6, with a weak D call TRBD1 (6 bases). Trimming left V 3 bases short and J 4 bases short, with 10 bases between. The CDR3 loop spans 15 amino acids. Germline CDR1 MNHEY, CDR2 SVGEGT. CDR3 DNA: TGTGCCAGCAGTTATTGGGGGCGCGGGGCCAACGTCCTGACTTTC. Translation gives CASSYWGRGANVLTF.

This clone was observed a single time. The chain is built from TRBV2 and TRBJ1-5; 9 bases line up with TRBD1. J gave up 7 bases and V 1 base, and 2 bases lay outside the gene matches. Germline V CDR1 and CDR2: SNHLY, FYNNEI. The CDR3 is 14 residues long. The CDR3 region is CASSEVDRGQPQHF. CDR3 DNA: TGTGCCAGCAGTGAAGTGGACAGGGGCCAGCCCCAGCATTTT.

The CDR3 sequence is CASSEAEVAGGPYEQYF. The CDR3 nucleotides are TGTGCCAGCAGTGAAGCCGAAGTAGCGGGAGGACCCTACGAGCAGTACTTC. This sequence joins TRBV6-1 and TRBJ2-7, with 10 bases matching TRBD2. Germline lookup yields CDR1 MNHNS and CDR2 SASEGT. The CDR3 totals 17 residues. V was pared by 0 bases and J by 2 bases, with 7 bases of the junction left unmatched.

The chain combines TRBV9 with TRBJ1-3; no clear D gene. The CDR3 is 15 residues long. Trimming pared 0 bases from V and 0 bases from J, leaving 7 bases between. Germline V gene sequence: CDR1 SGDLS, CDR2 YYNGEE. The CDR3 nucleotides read TGTGCCAGCAGCGTAGGGACGATCTCTGGAAACACCATATATTTT. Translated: CASSVGTISGNTIYF.

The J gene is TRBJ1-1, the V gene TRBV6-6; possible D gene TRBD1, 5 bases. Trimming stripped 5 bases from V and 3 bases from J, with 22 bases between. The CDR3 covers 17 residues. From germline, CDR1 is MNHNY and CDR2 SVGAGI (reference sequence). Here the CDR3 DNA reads TGTGCCAGCAGTCCCGGGACTCACCTAATTAGGGACACTGAAGCTTTCTTT. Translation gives CASSPGTHLIRDTEAFF.

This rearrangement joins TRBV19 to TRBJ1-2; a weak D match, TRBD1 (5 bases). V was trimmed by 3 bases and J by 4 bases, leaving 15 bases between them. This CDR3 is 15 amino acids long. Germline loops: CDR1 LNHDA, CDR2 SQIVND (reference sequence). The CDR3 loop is CASSIRRQPSYGYTF. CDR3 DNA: TGTGCCAGTAGTATCCGGAGACAGCCCTCCTATGGCTACACCTTC.

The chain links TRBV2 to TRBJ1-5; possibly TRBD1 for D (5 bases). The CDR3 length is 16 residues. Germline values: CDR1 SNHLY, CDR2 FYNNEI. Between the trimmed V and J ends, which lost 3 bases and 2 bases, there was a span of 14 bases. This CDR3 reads CASSEPQGDGNQPQHF. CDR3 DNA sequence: TGTGCCAGCAGTGAGCCTCAGGGTGATGGCAATCAGCCCCAGCATTTT.

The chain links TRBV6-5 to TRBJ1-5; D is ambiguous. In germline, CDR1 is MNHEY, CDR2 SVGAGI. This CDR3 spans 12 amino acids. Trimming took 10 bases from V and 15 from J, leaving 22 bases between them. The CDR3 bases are TGTGCCATCCTCTCCTGGTGGACGTCCCCGCATTTT. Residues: CAILSWWTSPHF.

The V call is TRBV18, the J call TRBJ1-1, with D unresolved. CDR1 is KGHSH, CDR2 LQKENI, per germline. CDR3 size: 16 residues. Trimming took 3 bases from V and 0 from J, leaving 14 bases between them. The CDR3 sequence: CASSPFRKTVNTEAFF. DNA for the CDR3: TGTGCCAGCTCACCTTTCCGGAAAACTGTGAACACTGAAGCTTTCTTT.

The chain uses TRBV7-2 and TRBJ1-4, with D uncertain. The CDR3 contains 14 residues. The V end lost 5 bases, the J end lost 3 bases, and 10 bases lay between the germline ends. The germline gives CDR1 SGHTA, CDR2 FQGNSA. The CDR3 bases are TGTGCCAGCAGCGCCTCCACCCCTAATGAAAAACTGTTTTTT. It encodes CASSASTPNEKLFF. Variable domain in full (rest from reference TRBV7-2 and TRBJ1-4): GAGVSQSPSNKVTEKGKDVELRCDPISGHTALYWYRQSLGQGLEFLIYFQGNSAPDKSGLPSDRFSAERTGGSVSTLTIQRTQQEDSAVYLCASSASTPNEKLFFGSGTQLSVL.

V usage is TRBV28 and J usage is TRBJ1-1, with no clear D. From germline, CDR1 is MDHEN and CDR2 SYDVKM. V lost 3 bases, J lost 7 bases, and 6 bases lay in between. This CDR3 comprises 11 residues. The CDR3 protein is CASSLSSEAFF. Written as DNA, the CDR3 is TGTGCCAGCAGTTTGTCCAGTGAAGCTTTCTTT.

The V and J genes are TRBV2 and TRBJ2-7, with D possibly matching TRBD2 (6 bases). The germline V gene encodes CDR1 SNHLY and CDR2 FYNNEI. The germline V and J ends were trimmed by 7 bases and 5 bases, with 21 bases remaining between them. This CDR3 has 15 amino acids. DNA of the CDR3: TGTGCCAGCACTCGGGAGACCTCCATCACAAACGAGCAGTACTTC. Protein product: CASTRETSITNEQYF.

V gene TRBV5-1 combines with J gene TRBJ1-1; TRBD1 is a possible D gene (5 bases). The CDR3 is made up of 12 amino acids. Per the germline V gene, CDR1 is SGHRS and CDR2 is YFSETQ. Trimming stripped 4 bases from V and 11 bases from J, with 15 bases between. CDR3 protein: CASSPESGRAFF. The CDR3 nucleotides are TGCGCCAGCAGCCCCGAGTCAGGGAGGGCTTTCTTT.

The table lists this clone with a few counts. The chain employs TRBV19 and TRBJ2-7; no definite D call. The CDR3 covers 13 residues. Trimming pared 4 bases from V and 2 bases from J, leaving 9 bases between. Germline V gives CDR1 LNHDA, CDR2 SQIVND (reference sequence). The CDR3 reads CASSKDNTYEQYF. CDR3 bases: TGTGCCAGTAGTAAAGACAACACCTACGAGCAGTACTTC. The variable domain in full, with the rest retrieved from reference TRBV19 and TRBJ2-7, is DGGITQSPKYLFRKEGQNVTLSCEQNLNHDAMYWYRQDPGQGLRLIYYSQIVNDFQKGDIAEGYSVSREKKESFPLTVTSAQKNPTAFYLCASSKDNTYEQYFGPGTRLTVT.

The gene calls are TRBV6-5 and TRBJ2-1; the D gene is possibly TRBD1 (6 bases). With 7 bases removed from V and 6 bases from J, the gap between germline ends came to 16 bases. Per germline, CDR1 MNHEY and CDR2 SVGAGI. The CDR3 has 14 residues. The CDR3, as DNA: TGTGCCAGCACCATCAGGCTAGGGGGCAATGAGCAGTTCTTC. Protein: CASTIRLGGNEQFF.

CDR3 protein: CASSSGTLGGGEAFF. CDR3 DNA: TGTGCCAGCAGCTCCGGGACACTTGGAGGTGGTGAAGCTTTCTTT. The J gene is TRBJ1-1, the V gene TRBV11-3, with D perhaps TRBD1 (6 bases). From germline, CDR1 is SGHNT and CDR2 YENEEA. The CDR3 is 15 amino acids. The ends were cut back, 4 bases at V and 7 bases at J, with 19 bases in the middle.

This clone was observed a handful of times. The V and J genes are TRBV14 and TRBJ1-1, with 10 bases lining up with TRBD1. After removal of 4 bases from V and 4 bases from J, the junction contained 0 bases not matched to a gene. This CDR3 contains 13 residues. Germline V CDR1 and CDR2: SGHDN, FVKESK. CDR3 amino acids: CASSRDRGTEAFF. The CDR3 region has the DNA TGTGCCAGCAGCCGGGACAGGGGCACTGAAGCTTTCTTT.